The rows below give T cell receptor beta chains drawn from one sample of a study of T cells in Graves' hyperthyroidism and ophthalmopathy. One entry per CDR3 protein, called by TCRdb with MiXCR from the multiplex PCR reads. The repertoire holds nearly 750,000 distinct CDR3 sequences, with 35% as singletons. The sample was blood. The origin of the receptors is a woman between 40 and 55 years old with Graves' hyperthyroidism. Each CDR3 is given with its conserved first and last residue. A D gene is named only where the DNA matches it firmly. A clone size is listed for some rows: how often the clone was seen (once, few, many), or a class if it is expanded.

D gene	J gene	V gene	clone size	CDR3 DNA	CDR3 protein
.	TRBJ2-7	TRBV7-2	.	TGTGCCAGCACCCACGGAGGAGATAACTCCTACGAGCAGTACTTC	CASTHGGDNSYEQYF
.	TRBJ1-6	TRBV10-1	many	TGCGCCAGCAGTGAGACGAGCAATTCACCCCTCCACTTT	CASSETSNSPLHF
.	TRBJ2-5	TRBV29-1	many	TGCAGCGCCCAGACAGAGCAAGAGACCCAGTACTTC	CSAQTEQETQYF
TRBD2	TRBJ2-5	TRBV7-2	.	TGTGCCAGCAGCCCCGGGACTAGTAAGCAAGAGACCCAGTACTTC	CASSPGTSKQETQYF
.	TRBJ1-5	TRBV2	.	TGTGCCAGCAGTGAATCGTGGGACACGGCCCAGCATTTT	CASSESWDTAQHF
.	TRBJ1-2	TRBV2	many	TGTGCCAGCAAAACGGTCTGGGGCTACACCTTC	CASKTVWGYTF
.	TRBJ2-5	TRBV6-2/TRBV6-3	.	TGTGCCAGCAGTTACTCGCGCTATTCCAGAGAGACCCAGTACTTC	CASSYSRYSRETQYF
.	TRBJ1-1	TRBV10-3	.	TGTGCCATCAGCCTCACCAGCGTGAACACTGAAGCTTTCTTT	CAISLTSVNTEAFF
.	TRBJ1-1	TRBV6-2/TRBV6-3	many	TGTGCCAGCCGCGTATACACTGAAGCTTTCTTT	CASRVYTEAFF
.	TRBJ1-5	TRBV7-2	few	TGTGCCAGCAGCTCCGGGACATACGTTAGCAATCAGCCCCAGCATTTT	CASSSGTYVSNQPQHF
TRBD2	TRBJ2-7	TRBV18	.	TGTGCCAGCTCACCAGGAGCGGGGGACCTCGGGGCGCAGTACTTC	CASSPGAGDLGAQYF
TRBD1	TRBJ1-1	TRBV9	few	TGTGCCAGCAGTACAGGGGACAGGGGGCTTAAAGCTTTCTTT	CASSTGDRGLKAFF
TRBD1	TRBJ2-5	TRBV20-1	many	TGCAGTGTAGGACAGGGGATCTCGGAGACCCAGTACTTC	CSVGQGISETQYF
.	TRBJ2-3	TRBV29-1	.	TGCAGCGTTGGGCGTCTGGCGGGCACAGATACGCAGTATTTT	CSVGRLAGTDTQYF
.	TRBJ1-5	TRBV19	many	TGTGCCAGTAGTATAGGCAGGGATCAGCCCCAGCATTTT	CASSIGRDQPQHF
.	TRBJ1-5	TRBV4-3	.	TGCGCCAGCAGCCAAGTGACAGCAACGGATCAGCCCCAGCATTTT	CASSQVTATDQPQHF
TRBD2	TRBJ2-4	TRBV7-2	.	TGTGCCAGCAGCCACCGGGACTACCTCCAAAACATTCAGTACTTC	CASSHRDYLQNIQYF
.	TRBJ2-6	TRBV19	.	TGTGCCAGTAGTATCGGTCCCAGGGCCTCTGGGGCCAACGTCCTGACTTTC	CASSIGPRASGANVLTF
TRBD1	TRBJ2-1	TRBV7-9	many	TGTGCCAGCAGATCCGACAGGGGCATTGATGAGCAGTTCTTC	CASRSDRGIDEQFF
.	TRBJ1-6	TRBV7-2	many	TGTGCCAGCAGCTTATATCGTGGGGCCCTCCACTTT	CASSLYRGALHF
.	TRBJ1-4	TRBV12-3/TRBV12-4	.	TGTGCCAGCAGCCCCAACAGGGCCACGAAGGAAAAACTGTTTTTT	CASSPNRATKEKLFF
.	TRBJ1-5	TRBV20-1	many	TGCAGTGCTAGCGCCCCTCCCAATCAGCCCCAGCATTTT	CSASAPPNQPQHF
.	TRBJ2-6	TRBV10-3	few	TGTGCCATCAAAGGTTGGGGGGAAAACGTCCTGACTTTC	CAIKGWGENVLTF
.	TRBJ2-6	TRBV10-3	few	TGTGCCGGGATAACCTCTGGGGCCAACGTCCTGACTTTC	CAGITSGANVLTF
TRBD1	TRBJ1-2	TRBV19	many	TGTGCCAGTAGTGACAGGGGGCGCGGTGGCTACACCTTC	CASSDRGRGGYTF
.	TRBJ1-2	TRBV9	few	TGTGCCAGCAGCGTAGATTCCGGGACACTCTCTCGGGGCTACACCTTC	CASSVDSGTLSRGYTF